This T cell receptor beta chain came from a study of blood T cell repertoires in COVID-19. The assay was immunoSEQ multiplex PCR, and TCRdb's table has in-frame clones only and misses some. The sample consists of 200,000 to 250,000 clones, roughly 87% of them appearing once. The junction had 10 bases not matched to a gene; V was cut back by 4 bases and J by 6 bases. Germline loops: CDR1 SGHVS, CDR2 FNYEAQ. The CDR3 totals 15 residues. The source of this sequence is a man younger than 40 who had recovered from COVID-19. The chain carries TRBV7-6 and TRBJ1-1; TRBD1 aligns across 8 bases. The sequencing sample was made of PBMCs or T cells enriched from blood (not recorded which). CDR3 nucleotides: TGTGCCAGCAGCTCACTACAGGGGGACGGGTCTGAAGCTTTCTTT. Protein sequence: CASSSLQGDGSEAFF.